This TCR beta chain was documented in a study of regulatory T cells in long-lasting Graves disease. The time point here: newly diagnosed GD, antithyroid drugs for less than 3 months. Isolated PBMC RNA provided the starting material for the TCR library. Libraries of TCR beta came from iRepertoire HTBI primers plus Arm-PCR of CDR3 regions. TCRdb reprocessed the multiplex PCR reads with MiXCR, giving one entry per CDR3 protein. Among 360,000 or so distinct CDR3 sequences, around 16% were seen once, and the ten largest hold around 20%. Germline V lookup: CDR1 LGHDT, CDR2 YNNKEL (reference sequence). The CDR3 has 15 residues. V lost 1 base and J 2 bases, leaving 10 bases between the germline ends. This clonotype was seen at least ten times. Separately, the same data were catalogued under a study of T cells in Graves' hyperthyroidism and ophthalmopathy. That paper states: For ophthalmopathy, model prediction preceded onset by a median about 6 months.

The sample here was peripheral blood mononuclear cells (PBMCs), taken at new diagnosis, from a patient treated with antithyroid drugs. The V gene is TRBV3-1, the J gene TRBJ2-3; D gene uncertain. This receptor was taken from a woman younger than 30 with Graves disease. This chain's CDR3 is CASSQGLQPTDTQYF. CDR3 sequence (DNA): TGTGCCAGCAGCCAAGGGCTCCAGCCCACAGATACGCAGTATTTT.